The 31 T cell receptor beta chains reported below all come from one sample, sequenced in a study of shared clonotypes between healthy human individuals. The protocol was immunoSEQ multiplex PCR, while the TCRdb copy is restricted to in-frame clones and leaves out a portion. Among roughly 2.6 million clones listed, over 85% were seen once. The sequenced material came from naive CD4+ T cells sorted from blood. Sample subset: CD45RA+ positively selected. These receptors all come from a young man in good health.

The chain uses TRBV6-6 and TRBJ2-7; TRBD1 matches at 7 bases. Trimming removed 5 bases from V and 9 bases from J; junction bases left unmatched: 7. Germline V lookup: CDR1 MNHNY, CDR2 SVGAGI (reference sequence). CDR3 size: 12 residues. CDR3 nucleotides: TGTGCCAGCAGTGATAAGGGGGCCGTGCAGTACTTC. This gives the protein CASSDKGAVQYF.

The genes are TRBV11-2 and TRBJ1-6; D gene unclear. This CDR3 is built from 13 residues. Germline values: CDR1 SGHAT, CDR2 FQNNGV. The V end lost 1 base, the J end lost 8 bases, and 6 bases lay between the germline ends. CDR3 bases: TGTGCCAGCAGCTTAGGGACTGATTCACCCCTCCACTTT. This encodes CASSLGTDSPLHF.

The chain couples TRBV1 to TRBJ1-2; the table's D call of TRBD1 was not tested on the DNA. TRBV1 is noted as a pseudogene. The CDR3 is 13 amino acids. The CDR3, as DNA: TGCACCAGTCCGGGGACAGGGAACTATGGCTACACCTTC. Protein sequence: CTSPGTGNYGYTF.

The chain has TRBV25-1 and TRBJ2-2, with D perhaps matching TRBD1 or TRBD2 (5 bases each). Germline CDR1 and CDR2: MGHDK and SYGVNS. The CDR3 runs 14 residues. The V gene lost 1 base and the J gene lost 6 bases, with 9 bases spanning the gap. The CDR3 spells CASSESVGAGELFF. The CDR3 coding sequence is TGTGCCAGCAGTGAATCTGTGGGGGCCGGGGAGCTGTTTTTT.

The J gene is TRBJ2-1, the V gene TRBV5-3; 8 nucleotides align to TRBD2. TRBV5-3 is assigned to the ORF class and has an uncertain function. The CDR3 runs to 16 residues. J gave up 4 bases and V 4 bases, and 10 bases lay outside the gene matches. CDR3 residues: CARSVTPGTRYNEQFF. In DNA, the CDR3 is TGTGCCAGAAGCGTTACTCCCGGGACTAGATACAATGAGCAGTTCTTC.

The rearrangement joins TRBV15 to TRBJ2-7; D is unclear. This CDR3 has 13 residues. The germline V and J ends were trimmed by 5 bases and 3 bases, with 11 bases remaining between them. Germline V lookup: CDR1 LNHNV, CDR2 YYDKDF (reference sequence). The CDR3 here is CATSPRSNYEQYF. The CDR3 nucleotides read TGTGCCACCAGCCCACGAAGTAACTACGAGCAGTACTTC.

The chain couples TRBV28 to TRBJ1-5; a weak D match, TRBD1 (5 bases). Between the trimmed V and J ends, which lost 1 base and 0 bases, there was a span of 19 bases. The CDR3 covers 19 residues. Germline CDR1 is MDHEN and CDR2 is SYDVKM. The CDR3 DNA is TGTGCCAGCAGTTTATTATACAAGCGCGGCGGGACTAGCAATCAGCCCCAGCATTTT. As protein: CASSLLYKRGGTSNQPQHF.

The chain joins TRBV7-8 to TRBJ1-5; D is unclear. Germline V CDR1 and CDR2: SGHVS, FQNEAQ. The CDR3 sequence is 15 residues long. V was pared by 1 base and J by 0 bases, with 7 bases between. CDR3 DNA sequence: TGTGCCAGCAGCTTAGTTAGGGATAGCAATCAGCCCCAGCATTTT. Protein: CASSLVRDSNQPQHF.

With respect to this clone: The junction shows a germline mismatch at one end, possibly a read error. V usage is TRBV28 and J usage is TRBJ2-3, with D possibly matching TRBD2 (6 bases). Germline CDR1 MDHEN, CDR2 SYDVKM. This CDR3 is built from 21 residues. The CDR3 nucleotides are TGTGCCAGCAGACCCGGGACGGACTATGCCGGCCTTCGGGCTAGCACAGGTACGCAGTATTTT. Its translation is CASRPGTDYAGLRASTGTQYF. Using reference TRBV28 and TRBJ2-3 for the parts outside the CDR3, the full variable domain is DVKVTQSSRYLVKRTGEKVFLECVQDMDHENMFWYRQDPGLGLRLIYFSYDVKMKEKGDIPEGYSVSREKKERFSLILESASTNQTSMYLCASRPGTDYAGLRASTGTQYFGPGTRLTVL.

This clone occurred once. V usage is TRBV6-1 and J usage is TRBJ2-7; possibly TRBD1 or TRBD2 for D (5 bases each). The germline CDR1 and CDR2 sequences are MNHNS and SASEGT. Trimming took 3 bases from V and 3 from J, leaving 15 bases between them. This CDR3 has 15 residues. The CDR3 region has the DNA TGTGCCAGCAGTGATTGGGGAGAGAGGGGCTACGAGCAGTACTTC. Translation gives CASSDWGERGYEQYF.

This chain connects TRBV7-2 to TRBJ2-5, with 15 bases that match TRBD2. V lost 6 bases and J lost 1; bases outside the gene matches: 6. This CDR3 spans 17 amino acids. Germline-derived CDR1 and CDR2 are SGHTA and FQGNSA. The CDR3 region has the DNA TGTGCCAGCAGAGGGGGACTAGCGGGAGGAACCCAAGAGACCCAGTACTTC. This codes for CASRGGLAGGTQETQYF.

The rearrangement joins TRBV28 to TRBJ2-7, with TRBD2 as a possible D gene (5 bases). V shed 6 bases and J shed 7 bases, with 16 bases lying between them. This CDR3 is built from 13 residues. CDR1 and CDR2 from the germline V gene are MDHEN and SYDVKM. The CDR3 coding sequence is TGTGCCAGCAGCCTCACTTCCCCGGGAGAGCAGTACTTC. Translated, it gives CASSLTSPGEQYF. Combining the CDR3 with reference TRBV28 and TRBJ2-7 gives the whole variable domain DVKVTQSSRYLVKRTGEKVFLECVQDMDHENMFWYRQDPGLGLRLIYFSYDVKMKEKGDIPEGYSVSREKKERFSLILESASTNQTSMYLCASSLTSPGEQYFGPGTRLTVT.

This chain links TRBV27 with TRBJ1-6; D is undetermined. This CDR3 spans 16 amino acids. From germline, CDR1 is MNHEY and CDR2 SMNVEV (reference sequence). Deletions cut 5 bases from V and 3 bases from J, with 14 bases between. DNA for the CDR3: TGTGCCAGCAGTGTCCAAGGCGTCAACTATAATTCACCCCTCCACTTT. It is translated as CASSVQGVNYNSPLHF.

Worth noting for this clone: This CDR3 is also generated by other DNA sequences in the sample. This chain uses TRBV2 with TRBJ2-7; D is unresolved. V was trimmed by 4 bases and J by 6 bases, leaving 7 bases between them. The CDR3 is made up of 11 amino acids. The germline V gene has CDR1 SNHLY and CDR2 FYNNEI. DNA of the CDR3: TGTGCCAGCAGTGTAGGTGGCGAGCAGTACTTC. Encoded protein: CASSVGGEQYF.

The CDR3 bases are TGTGCCAGCTCACTTCTATCCGACAGTTCTAACTATGGCTACACCTTC. Protein product: CASSLLSDSSNYGYTF. This chain connects TRBV18 to TRBJ1-2; a possible D gene is TRBD1 (5 bases). Germline CDR1 reads KGHSH; CDR2 reads LQKENI. The CDR3 covers 16 residues. Trimming removed 4 bases from V and 0 bases from J, with 15 bases in between.

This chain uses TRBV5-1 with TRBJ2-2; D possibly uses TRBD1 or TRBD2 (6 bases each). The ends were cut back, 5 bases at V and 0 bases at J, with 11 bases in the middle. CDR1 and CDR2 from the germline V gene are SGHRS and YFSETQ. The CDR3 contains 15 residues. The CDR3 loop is CASRGGTPNTGELFF. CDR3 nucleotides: TGCGCCAGCAGAGGGGGGACTCCGAACACCGGGGAGCTGTTTTTT.

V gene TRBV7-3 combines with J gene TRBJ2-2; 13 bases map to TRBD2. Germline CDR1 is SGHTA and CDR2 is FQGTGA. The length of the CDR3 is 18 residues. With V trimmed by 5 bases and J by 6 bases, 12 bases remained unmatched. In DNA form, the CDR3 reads TGTGCCAGCAGCACCGGGACTAGCGGGACGGGCATCGCCGGGGAGCTGTTTTTT. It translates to CASSTGTSGTGIAGELFF.

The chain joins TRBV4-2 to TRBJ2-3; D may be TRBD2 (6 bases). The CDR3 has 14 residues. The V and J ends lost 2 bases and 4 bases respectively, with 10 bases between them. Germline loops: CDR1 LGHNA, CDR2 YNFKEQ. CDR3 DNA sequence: TGTGCCAGCAGCCAATCGGGGGTCTCAGATACGCAGTATTTT. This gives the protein CASSQSGVSDTQYF.

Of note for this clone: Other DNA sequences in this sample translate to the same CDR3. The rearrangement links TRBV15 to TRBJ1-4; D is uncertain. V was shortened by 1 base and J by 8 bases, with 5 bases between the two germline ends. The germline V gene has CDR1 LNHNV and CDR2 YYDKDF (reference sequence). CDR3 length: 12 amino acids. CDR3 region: CATSRVGEKLFF. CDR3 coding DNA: TGTGCCACCAGCAGAGTCGGCGAAAAACTGTTTTTT.

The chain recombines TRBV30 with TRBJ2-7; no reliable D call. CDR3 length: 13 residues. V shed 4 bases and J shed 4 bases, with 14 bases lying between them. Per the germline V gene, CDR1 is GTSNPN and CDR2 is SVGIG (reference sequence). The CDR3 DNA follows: TGTGCCTGGACCGGTGGCTTAGTATACGAGCAGTACTTC. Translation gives CAWTGGLVYEQYF.

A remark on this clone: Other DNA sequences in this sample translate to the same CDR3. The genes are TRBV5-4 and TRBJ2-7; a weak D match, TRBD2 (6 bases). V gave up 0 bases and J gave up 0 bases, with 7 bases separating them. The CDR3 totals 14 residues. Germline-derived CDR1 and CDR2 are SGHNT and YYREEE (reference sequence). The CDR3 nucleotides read TGTGCCAGCAGCTTGGGCGGGACCTCCTACGAGCAGTACTTC. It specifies CASSLGGTSYEQYF.

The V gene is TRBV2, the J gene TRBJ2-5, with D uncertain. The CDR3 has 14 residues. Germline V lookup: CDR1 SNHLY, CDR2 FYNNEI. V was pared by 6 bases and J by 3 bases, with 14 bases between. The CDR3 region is CASSPRLGKETQYF. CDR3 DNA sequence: TGTGCCAGCAGCCCTCGTTTGGGGAAAGAGACCCAGTACTTC.

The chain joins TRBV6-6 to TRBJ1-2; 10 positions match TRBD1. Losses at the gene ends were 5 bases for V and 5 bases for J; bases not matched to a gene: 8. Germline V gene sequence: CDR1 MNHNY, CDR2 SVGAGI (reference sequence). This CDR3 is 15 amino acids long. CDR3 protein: CASSPRQGAEYGYTF. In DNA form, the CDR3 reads TGTGCCAGCAGTCCTCGACAGGGGGCAGAGTATGGCTACACCTTC.

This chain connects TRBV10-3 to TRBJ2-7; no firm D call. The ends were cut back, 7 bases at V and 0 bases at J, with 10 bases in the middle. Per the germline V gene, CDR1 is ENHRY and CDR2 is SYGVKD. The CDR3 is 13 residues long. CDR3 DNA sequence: TGTGCCATCAAGCCAGTAAGCTCCTACGAGCAGTACTTC. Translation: CAIKPVSSYEQYF.

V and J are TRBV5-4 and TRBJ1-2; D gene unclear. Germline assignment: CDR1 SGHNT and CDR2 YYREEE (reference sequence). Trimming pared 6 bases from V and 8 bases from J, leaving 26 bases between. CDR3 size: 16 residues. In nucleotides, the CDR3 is TGTGCCAGCACGACAAGCTCGGGTAACCCTTGGGAAGGCTACACCTTC. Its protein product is CASTTSSGNPWEGYTF.

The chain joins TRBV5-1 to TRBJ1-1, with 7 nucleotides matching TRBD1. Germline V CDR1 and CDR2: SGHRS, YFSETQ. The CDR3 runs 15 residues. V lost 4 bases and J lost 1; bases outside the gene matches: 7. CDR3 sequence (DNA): TGCGCCAGCAGCCCAGGGACAGTAACGAACACTGAAGCTTTCTTT. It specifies CASSPGTVTNTEAFF.

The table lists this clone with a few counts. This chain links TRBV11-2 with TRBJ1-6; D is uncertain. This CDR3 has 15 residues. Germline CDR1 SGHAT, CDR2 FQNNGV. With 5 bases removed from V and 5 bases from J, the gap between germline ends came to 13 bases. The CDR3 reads CASSPSTPNNSPLHF. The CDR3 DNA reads TGTGCCAGCAGCCCGAGCACCCCTAATAATTCACCCCTCCACTTT.

Written as DNA, the CDR3 is TGCGCCAGCAGCCAAGACGGGACAGGAGACTACGAGCAGTACTTC. This codes for CASSQDGTGDYEQYF. The chain couples TRBV4-3 to TRBJ2-7, with TRBD1 matching over 8 bases. Germline CDR1 and CDR2: LGHNA and YSLEER. The CDR3 contains 15 residues. V gave up 0 bases and J gave up 3 bases; unmatched junction bases: 4.

In nucleotides, the CDR3 is TGTGCCAGCAGCGAAGACAGGGCCTACCTTTACGAGCAGTACTTC. This codes for CASSEDRAYLYEQYF. This chain connects TRBV7-9 to TRBJ2-7; 7 nucleotides line up with TRBD1. Germline-derived CDR1 and CDR2 are SEHNR and FQNEAQ (reference sequence). V dropped 5 bases and J dropped 4; count of bases not matched to a gene: 11. This CDR3 is 15 amino acids long.

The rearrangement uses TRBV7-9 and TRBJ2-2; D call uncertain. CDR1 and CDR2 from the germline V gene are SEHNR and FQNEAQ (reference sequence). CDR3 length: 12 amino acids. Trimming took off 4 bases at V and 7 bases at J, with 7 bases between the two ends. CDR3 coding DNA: TGTGCCAGCAGCTCCAGTATCGGGGAGCTGTTTTTT. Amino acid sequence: CASSSSIGELFF.

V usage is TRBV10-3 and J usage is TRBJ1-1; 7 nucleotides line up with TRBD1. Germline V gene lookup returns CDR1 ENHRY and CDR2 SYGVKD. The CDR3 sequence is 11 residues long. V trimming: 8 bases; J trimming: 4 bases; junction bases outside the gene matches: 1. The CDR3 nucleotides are TGTGCCATCCACAGGGGCACTGAAGCTTTCTTT. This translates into CAIHRGTEAFF.